This T cell receptor beta chain was found in a study of glioma-infiltrating T cells after dendritic cell vaccination. The protocol was immunoSEQ multiplex PCR, while the TCRdb copy is restricted to in-frame clones and leaves out a portion. In the table there are roughly 51,000 clones, around 86% of which are singletons. Isocitrate dehydrogenase mutation was absent in all glioblastoma patients. Sample: blood, taken before dendritic cell vaccination. The clonotype was recovered from a human donor with glioblastoma.

The CDR3 region has the DNA TGTGCCAGCTCACCCCCCATGGGGAGCGGCTACACCTTC. Its protein product is CASSPPMGSGYTF. V and J are TRBV18 and TRBJ1-2; D is unresolved. The V end was cut by 3 bases, the J end by 8 bases, with 13 bases between. The CDR3 is 13 amino acids. Germline values: CDR1 KGHSH, CDR2 LQKENI. Using reference TRBV18 and TRBJ1-2 for the parts outside the CDR3, the full variable domain is NAGVMQNPRHLVRRRGQEARLRCSPMKGHSHVYWYRQLPEEGLKFMVYLQKENIIDESGMPKERFSAEFPKEGPSILRIQQVVRGDSAAYFCASSPPMGSGYTFGSGTRLTVV.